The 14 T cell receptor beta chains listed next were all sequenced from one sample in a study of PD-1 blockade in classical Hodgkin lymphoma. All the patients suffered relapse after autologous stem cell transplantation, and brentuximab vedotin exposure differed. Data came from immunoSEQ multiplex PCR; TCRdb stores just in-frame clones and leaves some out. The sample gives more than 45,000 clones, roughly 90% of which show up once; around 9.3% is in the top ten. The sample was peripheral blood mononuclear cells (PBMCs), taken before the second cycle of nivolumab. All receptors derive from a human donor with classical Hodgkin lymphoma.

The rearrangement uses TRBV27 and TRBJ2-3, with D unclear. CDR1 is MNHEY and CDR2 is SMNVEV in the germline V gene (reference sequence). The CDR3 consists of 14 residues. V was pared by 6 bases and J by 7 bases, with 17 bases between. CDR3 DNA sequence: TGTGCCAGCAGCCCTACTACATTGGGGAATACGCAGTATTTT. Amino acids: CASSPTTLGNTQYF.

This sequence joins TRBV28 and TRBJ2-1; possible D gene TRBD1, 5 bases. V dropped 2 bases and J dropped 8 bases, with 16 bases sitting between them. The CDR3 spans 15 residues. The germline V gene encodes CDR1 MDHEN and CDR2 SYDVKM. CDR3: CASSLGGAGSDEQFF. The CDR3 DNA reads TGTGCCAGCAGTTTAGGTGGGGCCGGGTCGGATGAGCAGTTCTTC.

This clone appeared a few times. The CDR3 bases are TGTGCCAGCAGCTCCTCCGGGGGACTAGCGGGGGAGAGCACAGATACGCAGTATTTT. Its translation is CASSSSGGLAGESTDTQYF. The rearrangement joins TRBV13 to TRBJ2-3; 14 nucleotides align to TRBD2. CDR1 PRHDT and CDR2 FYEKMQ come from the germline V gene (reference sequence). This CDR3 contains 19 residues. The trim removed 4 bases at V and 0 bases at J, leaving 9 bases unmatched. The whole variable domain, remainder taken from reference TRBV13 and TRBJ2-3, is AAGVIQSPRHLIKEKRETATLKCYPIPRHDTVYWYQQGPGQDPQFLISFYEKMQSDKGSIPDRFSAQQFSDYHSELNMSSLELGDSALYFCASSSSGGLAGESTDTQYFGPGTRLTVL.

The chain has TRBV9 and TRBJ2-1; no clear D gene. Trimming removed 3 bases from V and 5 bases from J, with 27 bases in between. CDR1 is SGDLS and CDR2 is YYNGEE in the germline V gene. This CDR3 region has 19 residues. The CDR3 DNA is TGTGCCAGCAGCGACCATGTTGGGGTACGAGAACCAATTCACAATGAGCAGTTCTTC. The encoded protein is CASSDHVGVREPIHNEQFF.

CDR3 bases: TGTGCCAGCTCACCCCTGGACAGGGGTTACAATGAGCAGTTCTTC. Translation gives CASSPLDRGYNEQFF. The chain couples TRBV18 to TRBJ2-1, with 9 bases matching TRBD1. The ends lost 3 bases at V and 4 bases at J; junction bases unmatched: 4. Germline V CDR1 and CDR2: KGHSH, LQKENI. CDR3 length: 15 amino acids. The complete variable domain, with remaining parts taken from reference TRBV18 and TRBJ2-1, reads NAGVMQNPRHLVRRRGQEARLRCSPMKGHSHVYWYRQLPEEGLKFMVYLQKENIIDESGMPKERFSAEFPKEGPSILRIQQVVRGDSAAYFCASSPLDRGYNEQFFGPGTRLTVL.

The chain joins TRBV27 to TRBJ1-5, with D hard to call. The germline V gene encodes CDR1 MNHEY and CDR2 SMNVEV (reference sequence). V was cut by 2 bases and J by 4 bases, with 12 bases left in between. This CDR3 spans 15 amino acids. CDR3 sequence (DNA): TGTGCCAGCAGTTTAGTCGGGGTTGGGAATCAGCCCCAGCATTTT. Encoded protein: CASSLVGVGNQPQHF.

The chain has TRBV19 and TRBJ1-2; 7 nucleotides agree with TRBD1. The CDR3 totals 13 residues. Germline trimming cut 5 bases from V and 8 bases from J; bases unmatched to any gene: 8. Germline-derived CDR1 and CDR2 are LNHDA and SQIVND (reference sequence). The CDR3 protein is CASSAGQSNGYTF. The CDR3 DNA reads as TGTGCCAGTAGTGCGGGACAGTCGAACGGCTACACCTTC.

CDR3 in DNA: TGTGCCAGTAGTATACCCCTGACTAGCGCCTTCAGAAACCCCACAGATACGCAGTATTTT. Translation gives CASSIPLTSAFRNPTDTQYF. This chain connects TRBV19 to TRBJ2-3; 8 bases match TRBD2. Germline V gene data show CDR1 as LNHDA and CDR2 as SQIVND (reference sequence). The V and J ends lost 2 bases and 2 bases, in that order; junction bases with no gene match: 18. The CDR3 length is 20 residues.

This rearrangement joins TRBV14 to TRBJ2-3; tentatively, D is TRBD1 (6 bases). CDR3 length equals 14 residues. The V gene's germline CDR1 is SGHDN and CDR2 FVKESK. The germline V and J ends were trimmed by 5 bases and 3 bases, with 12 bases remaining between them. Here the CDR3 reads CASSTGYSTDTQYF. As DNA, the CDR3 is TGTGCCAGCAGCACAGGGTATAGTACAGATACGCAGTATTTT.

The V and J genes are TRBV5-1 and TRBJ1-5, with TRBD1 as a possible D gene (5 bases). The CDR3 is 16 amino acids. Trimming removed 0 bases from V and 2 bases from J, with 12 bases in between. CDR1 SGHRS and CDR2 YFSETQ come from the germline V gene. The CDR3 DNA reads TGCGCCAGCAGCTTGGAAGGGGTAGGGGGCAATCAGCCCCAGCATTTT. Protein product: CASSLEGVGGNQPQHF.

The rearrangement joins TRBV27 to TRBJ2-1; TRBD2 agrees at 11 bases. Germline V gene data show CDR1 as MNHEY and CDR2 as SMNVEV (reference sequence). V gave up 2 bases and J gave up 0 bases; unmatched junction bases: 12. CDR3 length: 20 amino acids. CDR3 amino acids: CASSLIWSSGRTGSYNEQFF. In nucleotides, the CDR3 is TGTGCCAGCAGTTTAATTTGGTCTAGCGGGAGGACGGGCTCCTACAATGAGCAGTTCTTC.

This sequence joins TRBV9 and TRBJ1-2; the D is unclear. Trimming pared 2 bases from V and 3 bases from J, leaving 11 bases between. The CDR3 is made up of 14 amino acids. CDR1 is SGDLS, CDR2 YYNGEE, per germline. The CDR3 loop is CASSVGPEDYGYTF. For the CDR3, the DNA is TGTGCCAGCAGCGTCGGTCCGGAGGACTATGGCTACACCTTC. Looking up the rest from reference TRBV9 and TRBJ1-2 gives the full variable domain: DSGVTQTPKHLITATGQRVTLRCSPRSGDLSVYWYQQSLDQGLQFLIQYYNGEERAKGNILERFSAQQFPDLHSELNLSSLELGDSALYFCASSVGPEDYGYTFGSGTRLTVV.

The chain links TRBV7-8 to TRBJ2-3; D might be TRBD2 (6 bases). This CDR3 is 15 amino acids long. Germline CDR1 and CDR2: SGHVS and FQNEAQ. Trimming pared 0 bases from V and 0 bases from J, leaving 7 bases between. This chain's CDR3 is CASSLAGGSTDTQYF. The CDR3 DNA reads TGTGCCAGCAGCTTAGCGGGGGGTAGCACAGATACGCAGTATTTT.

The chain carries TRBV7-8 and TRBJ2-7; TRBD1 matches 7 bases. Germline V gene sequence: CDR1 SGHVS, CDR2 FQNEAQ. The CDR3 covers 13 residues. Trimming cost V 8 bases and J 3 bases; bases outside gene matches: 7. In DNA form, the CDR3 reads TGTGCCAGCGTGACAGGGAACAACTACGAGCAGTACTTC. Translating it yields CASVTGNNYEQYF. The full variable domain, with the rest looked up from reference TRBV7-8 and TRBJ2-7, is GAGVSQSPRYKVAKRGQDVALRCDPISGHVSLFWYQQALGQGPEFLTYFQNEAQLDKSGLPSDRFFAERPEGSVSTLKIQRTQQEDSAVYLCASVTGNNYEQYFGPGTRLTVT.